A single sample is the source of the 23 T cell receptor beta chains below, sequenced in a study of cytomegalovirus exposure and HLA in healthy donors. The PCR made use of 60 Vbeta and 13 Jbeta primers. Sequencing used immunoSEQ multiplex PCR; TCRdb keeps in-frame clones, though not all of them. Of about 240,000 clones detected, around 81% appear once; the ten largest clones hold 8%. The sample consisted of PBMCs. Every receptor here comes from a woman aged 55-70 years in good health and CMV-seropositive.

There are a few counts of this clone. This chain uses TRBV28 with TRBJ2-5; 8 bases line up with TRBD2. The better agreement between TRBJ2-7 and the DNA end casts doubt on the J call. Germline lookup yields CDR1 MDHEN and CDR2 SYDVKM. This CDR3 is 15 amino acids long. The CDR3 loop reads CASSFRLAPSYEQYF. CDR3 in DNA: TGTGCCAGCAGTTTTCGACTAGCGCCTTCCTACGAGCAGTACTTC.

This clone came up once. This chain links TRBV28 with TRBJ2-1, with D hard to call. The germline V gene has CDR1 MDHEN and CDR2 SYDVKM. CDR3 length equals 13 residues. V lost 8 bases to trimming and J lost 8 bases, with 16 bases between them. CDR3 sequence reads: CASGVKLVDEQFF. The CDR3 coding sequence is TGTGCCAGCGGTGTAAAGTTAGTCGATGAGCAGTTCTTC.

The chain joins TRBV28 to TRBJ2-2; D possibly corresponds to TRBD1 (5 bases). The CDR3 extends over 14 amino acids. The V gene's germline CDR1 is MDHEN and CDR2 SYDVKM. Trimming pared 2 bases from V and 8 bases from J, leaving 12 bases between. CDR3 protein: CASSLIGASGELFF. DNA of the CDR3: TGTGCCAGCAGTTTAATAGGGGCGAGTGGGGAGCTGTTTTTT.

This clone was found a few times. The CDR3 here is CASSPKTDSYEQYF. The CDR3, as DNA: TGTGCCAGCTCACCAAAGACAGACTCCTACGAGCAGTACTTC. This sequence joins TRBV18 and TRBJ2-7; possibly TRBD1 for D (5 bases). The CDR3 is made up of 14 amino acids. CDR1 and CDR2 from the germline V gene are KGHSH and LQKENI. The V gene lost 2 bases and the J gene lost 0 bases, with 8 bases spanning the gap.

This clone came up a few times. The chain employs TRBV7-6 and TRBJ1-4, with D possibly TRBD1 on 6 matching bases. Trimming removed 5 bases at V and 6 bases at J, with 16 bases between. The CDR3 length is 15 residues. Germline-derived CDR1 and CDR2 are SGHVS and FNYEAQ. Here the CDR3 DNA reads TGTGCCAGCAGCGCAGGGGTGGCTGGGGATGAAAAACTGTTTTTT. Translation: CASSAGVAGDEKLFF.

CDR3 nucleotides: TGTGCCAGTATGAGCAGGGGCACAGATACGCAGTATTTT. This encodes CASMSRGTDTQYF. The V and J genes are TRBV19 and TRBJ2-3; D possibly corresponds to TRBD1 (5 bases). The CDR3 loop spans 13 amino acids. Trimming cost V 7 bases and J 1 base, with 9 bases left between them. Germline V gene lookup returns CDR1 LNHDA and CDR2 SQIVND (reference sequence). The entire variable domain, with the rest obtained from reference TRBV19 and TRBJ2-3, is as follows: DGGITQSPKYLFRKEGQNVTLSCEQNLNHDAMYWYRQDPGQGLRLIYYSQIVNDFQKGDIAEGYSVSREKKESFPLTVTSAQKNPTAFYLCASMSRGTDTQYFGPGTRLTVL.

The V gene is TRBV14, the J gene TRBJ2-7; TRBD1 matches 7 bases. J lost 4 bases, V lost 6 bases, and 6 bases had no gene match. CDR1 SGHDN and CDR2 FVKESK come from the germline V gene. The CDR3 loop spans 13 amino acids. The CDR3 loop reads CASSLTGVYEQYF. Written as DNA, the CDR3 is TGTGCCAGCAGTCTCACAGGGGTTTACGAGCAGTACTTC.

The rearrangement joins TRBV7-9 to TRBJ2-3; 9 bases are shared with TRBD2. The ends lost 5 bases at V and 2 bases at J; junction bases unmatched: 8. The CDR3 is 16 residues long. Germline values: CDR1 SEHNR, CDR2 FQNEAQ (reference sequence). The CDR3 loop reads CASSIRAGGVTDTQYF. DNA for the CDR3: TGTGCCAGCAGCATAAGAGCGGGAGGCGTCACAGATACGCAGTATTTT.

The gene calls are TRBV9 and TRBJ2-7; TRBD1 matches 9 bases. The V segment lost 4 bases and the J segment 4 bases; nucleotides outside the gene matches: 12. The length of the CDR3 is 16 residues. Germline V CDR1 and CDR2: SGDLS, YYNGEE. The chain's CDR3 is CASSPQAGTGRYEQYF. CDR3 DNA: TGTGCCAGCAGCCCACAGGCCGGGACAGGGAGGTACGAGCAGTACTTC.

The chain recombines TRBV7-9 with TRBJ2-7; no clear D gene. The CDR3 is 14 amino acids. The V gene's germline CDR1 is SEHNR and CDR2 FQNEAQ (reference sequence). V lost 0 bases and J lost 5, with 11 bases in between. CDR3 DNA sequence: TGTGCCAGCAGCTTAGCGGGCATAAAAAACGAGCAGTACTTC. Translating gives CASSLAGIKNEQYF.

This chain links TRBV5-1 with TRBJ2-3, with 7 positions matching TRBD1. V shed 1 base and J 2 bases; nucleotides not matched to a gene: 4. This CDR3 is 15 amino acids long. Per germline, CDR1 SGHRS and CDR2 YFSETQ. The CDR3 sequence is CASSLRGTATDTQYF. The CDR3 bases are TGCGCCAGCAGCTTGAGGGGGACAGCCACAGATACGCAGTATTTT. The variable domain in full, completed from reference TRBV5-1 and TRBJ2-3, reads KAGVTQTPRYLIKTRGQQVTLSCSPISGHRSVSWYQQTPGQGLQFLFEYFSETQRNKGNFPGRFSGRQFSNSRSEMNVSTLELGDSALYLCASSLRGTATDTQYFGPGTRLTVL.

This chain uses TRBV6-4 with TRBJ2-1; D might be TRBD1 (5 bases). Germline V lookup: CDR1 MRHNA, CDR2 SNTAGT. V was cut by 0 bases and J by 2 bases, with 8 bases left in between. The CDR3 covers 15 residues. CDR3 sequence (DNA): TGTGCCAGCAGTGACTCGCAGGGCCCCTACAATGAGCAGTTCTTC. Protein sequence: CASSDSQGPYNEQFF.

The chain is built from TRBV19 and TRBJ2-7; TRBD2 aligns across 9 bases. V lost 3 bases and J lost 0; bases outside the gene matches: 9. CDR1 and CDR2 from the germline V gene are LNHDA and SQIVND (reference sequence). This CDR3 is built from 17 residues. The CDR3 sequence is CASSITLPGLASYEQYF. In nucleotides, the CDR3 is TGTGCCAGTAGTATCACCCTACCGGGACTAGCCTCCTACGAGCAGTACTTC.

The chain recombines TRBV19 with TRBJ1-2; 12 nucleotides line up with TRBD1. With 5 bases clipped from V and 7 bases from J, the junction kept 14 bases outside the gene matches. The CDR3 spans 17 residues. CDR1 LNHDA and CDR2 SQIVND come from the germline V gene (reference sequence). CDR3 sequence reads: CASSPVYWGQGASGYTF. The CDR3 DNA follows: TGTGCCAGTAGTCCAGTATATTGGGGACAGGGGGCGAGTGGCTACACCTTC.

The chain is built from TRBV15 and TRBJ2-7, with 7 bases lining up with TRBD1. The V segment lost 2 bases and the J segment 4 bases; nucleotides outside the gene matches: 11. The CDR3 totals 16 residues. The germline V gene has CDR1 LNHNV and CDR2 YYDKDF (reference sequence). The DNA for the CDR3 is TGTGCCACCAGCAGAAAGGACCCGGGACAGCGGTACGAGCAGTACTTC. Amino acid sequence: CATSRKDPGQRYEQYF.

J is TRBJ2-1 and V is TRBV4-2, with 8 positions matching TRBD2. The CDR3 loop spans 15 amino acids. Trimming cost V 1 base and J 7 bases; bases outside gene matches: 6. Germline loops: CDR1 LGHNA, CDR2 YNFKEQ. CDR3 DNA sequence: TGTGCCAGCAGCCAAGCGACGGGAGGGCCGAATGAGCAGTTCTTC. Its translation: CASSQATGGPNEQFF.

The rearrangement joins TRBV23-1 to TRBJ2-1; TRBD2 aligns across 8 bases. TRBV23-1 is classed as an ORF, of uncertain function. The ends lost 3 bases at V and 4 bases at J; junction bases unmatched: 14. The CDR3 has 18 residues. CDR3 DNA sequence: TGCGCCAGCAGTCATTCCTCTGGGGTAGCGGGATTATACAATGAGCAGTTCTTC. Encoded protein: CASSHSSGVAGLYNEQFF.

This chain connects TRBV30 to TRBJ1-3; 7 nucleotides agree with TRBD1. Trimming cost V 2 bases and J 4 bases; bases outside gene matches: 11. CDR1 GTSNPN and CDR2 SVGIG come from the germline V gene (reference sequence). The CDR3 contains 16 residues. The CDR3: CAWSTGRGLSGNTIYF. DNA for the CDR3: TGTGCCTGGAGTACCGGTAGGGGGCTCTCGGGAAACACCATATATTTT.

The table lists this clone with a few counts. This sequence joins TRBV5-6 and TRBJ2-3; D not resolved. With 0 bases removed from V and 2 bases from J, the gap between germline ends came to 4 bases. CDR3 size: 13 residues. Germline-derived CDR1 and CDR2 are SGHDT and YYEEEE. This chain's CDR3 is CASSLVATDTQYF. For the CDR3, the DNA is TGTGCCAGCAGCTTGGTGGCCACAGATACGCAGTATTTT.

The V and J genes are TRBV5-1 and TRBJ2-1; maybe TRBD1 (6 bases). Germline CDR1 is SGHRS and CDR2 is YFSETQ. The V gene lost 4 bases and the J gene lost 6 bases, with 8 bases spanning the gap. The CDR3 spans 12 residues. In DNA form, the CDR3 reads TGCGCCAGCAGCCAGGGGCCCAATGAGCAGTTCTTC. Protein sequence: CASSQGPNEQFF.

The chain recombines TRBV15 with TRBJ1-4; D uncertain. The CDR3 is 15 residues long. Trimming removed 0 bases from V and 4 bases from J, with 9 bases in between. From germline, CDR1 is LNHNV and CDR2 YYDKDF (reference sequence). This CDR3 is CATSRDRVNNEKLFF. CDR3 DNA sequence: TGTGCCACCAGCAGAGACCGGGTCAATAATGAAAAACTGTTTTTT.

This clone occurred once. The rearrangement joins TRBV5-5 to TRBJ1-1; the D gene is possibly TRBD1 (5 bases). There are 16 residues in the CDR3. Germline V CDR1 and CDR2: SGHKS, YYEKEE (reference sequence). The germline V and J ends were trimmed by 1 base and 6 bases, with 19 bases remaining between them. Here the CDR3 DNA reads TGTGCCAGCAGCTTGTCCGGGGGGGATGGATTCTCTGAAGCTTTCTTT. This encodes CASSLSGGDGFSEAFF.

The J gene is TRBJ2-5, the V gene TRBV29-1; D possibly corresponds to TRBD2 (6 bases). The last part of the DNA fits TRBJ2-7 better; the J call may be wrong. Germline V gene data show CDR1 as SQVTM and CDR2 as ANQGSEA. The CDR3 sequence is 14 residues long. CDR3 region: CSVEDEEGAYEQYF. CDR3 in DNA: TGCAGCGTTGAAGATGAGGAGGGAGCCTACGAGCAGTACTTC.